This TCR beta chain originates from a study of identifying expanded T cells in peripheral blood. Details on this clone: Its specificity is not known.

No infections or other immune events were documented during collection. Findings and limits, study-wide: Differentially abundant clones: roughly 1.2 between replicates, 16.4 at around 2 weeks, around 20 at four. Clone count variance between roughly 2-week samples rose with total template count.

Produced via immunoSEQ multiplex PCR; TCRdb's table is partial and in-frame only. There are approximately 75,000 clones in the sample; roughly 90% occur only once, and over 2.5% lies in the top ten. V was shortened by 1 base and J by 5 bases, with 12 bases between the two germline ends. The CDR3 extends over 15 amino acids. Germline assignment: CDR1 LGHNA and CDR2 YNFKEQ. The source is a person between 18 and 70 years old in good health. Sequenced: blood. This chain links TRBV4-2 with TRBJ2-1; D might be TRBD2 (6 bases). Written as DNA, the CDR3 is TGTGCCAGCAGCCAAGTGGAGGGAGACAACAATGAGCAGTTCTTC. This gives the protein CASSQVEGDNNEQFF.